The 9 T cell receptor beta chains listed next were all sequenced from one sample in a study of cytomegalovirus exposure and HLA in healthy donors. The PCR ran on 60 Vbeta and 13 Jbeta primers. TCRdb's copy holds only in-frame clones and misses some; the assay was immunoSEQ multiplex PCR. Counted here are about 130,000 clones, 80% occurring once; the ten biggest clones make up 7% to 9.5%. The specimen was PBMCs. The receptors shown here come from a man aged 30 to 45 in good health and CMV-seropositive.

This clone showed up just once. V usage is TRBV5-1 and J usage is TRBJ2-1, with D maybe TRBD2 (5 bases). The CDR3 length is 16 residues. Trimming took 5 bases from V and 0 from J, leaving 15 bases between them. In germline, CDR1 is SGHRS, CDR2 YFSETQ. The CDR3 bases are TGCGCCAGCAGGGTCGGGTGGGAGAGCTCCTACAATGAGCAGTTCTTC. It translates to CASRVGWESSYNEQFF.

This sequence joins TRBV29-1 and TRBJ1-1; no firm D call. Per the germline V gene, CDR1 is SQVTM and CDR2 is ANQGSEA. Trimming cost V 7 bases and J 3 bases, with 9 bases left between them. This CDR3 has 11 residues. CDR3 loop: CSAQRDTEAFF. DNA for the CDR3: TGCAGCGCTCAGAGGGACACTGAAGCTTTCTTT. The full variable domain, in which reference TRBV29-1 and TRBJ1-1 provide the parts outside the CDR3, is SAVISQKPSRDICQRGTSLTIQCQVDSQVTMMFWYRQQPGQSLTLIATANQGSEATYESGFVIDKFPISRPNLTFSTLTVSNMSPEDSSIYLCSAQRDTEAFFGQGTRLTVV.

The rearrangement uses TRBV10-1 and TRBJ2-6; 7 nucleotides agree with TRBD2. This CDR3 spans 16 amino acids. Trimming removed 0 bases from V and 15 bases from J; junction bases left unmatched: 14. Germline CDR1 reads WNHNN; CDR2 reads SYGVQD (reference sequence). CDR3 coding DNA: TGCGCCAGCAGTGAGTCCAGGGCAGGGTCGTCGGGGGGCCTGACTTTC. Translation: CASSESRAGSSGGLTF.

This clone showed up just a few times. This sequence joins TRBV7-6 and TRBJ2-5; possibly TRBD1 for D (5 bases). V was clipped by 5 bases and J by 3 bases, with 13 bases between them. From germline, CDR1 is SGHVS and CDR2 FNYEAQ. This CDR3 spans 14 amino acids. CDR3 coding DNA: TGTGCCAGCAGCCAGGACACCGTTAAAGAGACCCAGTACTTC. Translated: CASSQDTVKETQYF.

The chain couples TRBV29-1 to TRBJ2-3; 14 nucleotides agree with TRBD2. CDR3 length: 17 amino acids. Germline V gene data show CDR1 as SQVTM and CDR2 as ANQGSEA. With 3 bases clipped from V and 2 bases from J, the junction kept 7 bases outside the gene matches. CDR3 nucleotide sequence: TGCAGCGTTGACCGGACTAGCGGGGGGCCCCACACAGATACGCAGTATTTT. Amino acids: CSVDRTSGGPHTDTQYF.

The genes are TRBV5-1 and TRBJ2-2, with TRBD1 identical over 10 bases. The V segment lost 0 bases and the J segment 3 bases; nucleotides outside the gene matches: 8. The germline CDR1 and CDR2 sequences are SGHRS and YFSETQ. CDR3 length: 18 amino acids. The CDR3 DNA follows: TGCGCCAGCAGCTTGGACGGGACAGGGGACTTTTACACCGGGGAGCTGTTTTTT. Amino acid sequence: CASSLDGTGDFYTGELFF.

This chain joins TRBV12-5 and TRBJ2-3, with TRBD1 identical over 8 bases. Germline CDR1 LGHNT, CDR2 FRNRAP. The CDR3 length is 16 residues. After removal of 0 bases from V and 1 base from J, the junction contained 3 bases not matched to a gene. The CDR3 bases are TGTGCTAGTGGTTTGGTACCGACAGGGGGCACAGATACGCAGTATTTT. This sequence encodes CASGLVPTGGTDTQYF.

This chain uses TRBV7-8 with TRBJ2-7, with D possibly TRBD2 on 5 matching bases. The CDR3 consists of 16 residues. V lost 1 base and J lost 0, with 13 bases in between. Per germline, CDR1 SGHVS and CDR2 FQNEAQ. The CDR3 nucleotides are TGTGCCAGCAGCTTAGTGATGAGGAGGAGCTCCTACGAGCAGTACTTC. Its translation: CASSLVMRRSSYEQYF.

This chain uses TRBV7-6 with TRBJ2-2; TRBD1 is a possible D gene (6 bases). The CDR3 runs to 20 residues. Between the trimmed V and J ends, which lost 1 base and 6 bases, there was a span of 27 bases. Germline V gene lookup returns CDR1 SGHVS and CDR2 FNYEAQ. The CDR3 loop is CASSLVILSVSRGNAGELFF. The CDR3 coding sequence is TGTGCCAGCAGCTTAGTGATTCTGTCGGTGTCCAGGGGAAATGCCGGGGAGCTGTTTTTT.